The rows below give T cell receptor beta chains drawn from one sample of a study of T-cell reconstitution after alpha-beta-depleted transplantation in children. TCRdb processed the PCR reads anew with MiXCR; each CDR3 protein has one entry. The profile shows approximately 520,000 distinct CDR3 sequences, 32% of them singletons. Sequenced material: PBMCs from the stem cell graft donor, taken from the stem cell graft. Source of these receptors: a human donor who donated a stem cell graft to a child with aplastic anemia. The CDR3 runs from the conserved cysteine through the conserved F or W.

J gene,V gene,CDR3 protein
TRBJ1-1,TRBV5-1,CASSWGSGVTEAFF
TRBJ2-1,TRBV6-2/TRBV6-3,CASSTFLGVSGSGNEQFF
TRBJ2-5,TRBV24-1,CATSDTQGIQETQYF
TRBJ2-1,TRBV7-6,CASSSTGGPHEQFF
TRBJ1-4,TRBV27,CASSSSGQGWSDEKLFF
TRBJ2-5,TRBV5-4,CASSLIKREGHETQYF
TRBJ2-1,TRBV29-1,CSECGSSYNEQFF
TRBJ2-3,TRBV20-1,CSASWASGSRDTQYF
TRBJ2-1,TRBV29-1,CSVPWSGARDNEQFF
TRBJ2-1,TRBV5-1,CASSLGGSGRHNEQFF
TRBJ2-3,TRBV28,CASSPHTDTQYF
TRBJ2-2,TRBV21-1,CASSTGLAGGKNTGELFF
TRBJ2-7,TRBV14,CASSQDRRQGYEQYF
TRBJ1-1,TRBV7-2,CASSLVPGDTEAFF
TRBJ1-1,TRBV10-3,CATRPRGRDTEAFF
TRBJ2-1,TRBV6-2/TRBV6-3,CASSDPGISMLQFF
TRBJ2-3,TRBV4-2,CASSQGTGSADTQYF
TRBJ2-3,TRBV5-1,CASSLGGTSVADTQYF
TRBJ1-1,TRBV6-2/TRBV6-3,CASSYSGQGETEAFF
TRBJ2-1,TRBV4-3,CASSHQAGFPQSEQFF
TRBJ2-7,TRBV6-2/TRBV6-3,CASSYGTSGSSYEQYF
TRBJ1-2,TRBV7-9,CASSFPRDDYGYTF
TRBJ1-1,TRBV5-1,CASSLEISVRGARTEAFF
TRBJ2-7,TRBV3-1,CASSQGTEGFRYEQYF
TRBJ2-1,TRBV7-9,CASTGSMHNEQFF